This T cell receptor (beta chain) was captured by sequencing in a study of response to subunit inactivated influenza vaccine. The J segment lost 4 bases and the V segment lost 4 bases, leaving 11 bases of the junction unmatched. The germline CDR1 and CDR2 sequences are MDHEN and SYDVKM. CDR3 length: 16 residues. Of note for this clonotype: The antigen is unknown.

TCRdb called the RT-PCR reads again in MiXCR, with one record for every CDR3 protein. Of around 750,000 distinct CDR3 sequences in the sample, 21% were seen once. General study findings and limits: Authors suggested seasonal influenza vaccinations each recruit few new T cells.

The clonotype originates from a middle-aged man who received an inactivated influenza vaccine. This specimen was PBMCs from blood, taken more than 4 days after vaccination. The rearrangement joins TRBV28 to TRBJ2-5; 8 nucleotides align to TRBD1. The CDR3 region is CASSSDRGFGRETQYF. CDR3 nucleotides: TGTGCCAGCAGTTCCGACAGGGGATTCGGTAGAGAGACCCAGTACTTC.